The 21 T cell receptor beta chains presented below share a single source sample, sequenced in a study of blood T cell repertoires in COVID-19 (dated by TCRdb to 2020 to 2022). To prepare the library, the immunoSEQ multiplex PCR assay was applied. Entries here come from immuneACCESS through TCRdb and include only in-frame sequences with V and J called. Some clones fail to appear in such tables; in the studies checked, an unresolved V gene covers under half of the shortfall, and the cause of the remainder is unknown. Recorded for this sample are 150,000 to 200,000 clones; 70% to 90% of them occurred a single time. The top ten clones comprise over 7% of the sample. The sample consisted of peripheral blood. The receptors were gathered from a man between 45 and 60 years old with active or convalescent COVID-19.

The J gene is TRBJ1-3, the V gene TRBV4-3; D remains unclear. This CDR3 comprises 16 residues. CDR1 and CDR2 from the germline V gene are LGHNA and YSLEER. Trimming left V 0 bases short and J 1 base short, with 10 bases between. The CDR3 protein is CASSQDPRGSGNTIYF. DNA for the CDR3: TGCGCCAGCAGCCAAGATCCTCGGGGTTCTGGAAACACCATATATTTT.

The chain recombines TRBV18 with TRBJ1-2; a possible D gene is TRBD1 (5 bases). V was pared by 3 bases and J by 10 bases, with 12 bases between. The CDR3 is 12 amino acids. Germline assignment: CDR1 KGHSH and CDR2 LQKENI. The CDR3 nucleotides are TGTGCCAGCTCACCCGGGACTGTAATCTACACCTTC. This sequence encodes CASSPGTVIYTF.

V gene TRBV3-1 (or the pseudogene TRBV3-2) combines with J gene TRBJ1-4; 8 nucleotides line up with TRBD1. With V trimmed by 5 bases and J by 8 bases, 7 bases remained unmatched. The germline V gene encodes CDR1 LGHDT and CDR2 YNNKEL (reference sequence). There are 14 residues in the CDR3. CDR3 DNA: TGTGCCAGCAGCTTCCGACAGGGGAGAGAAAAACTGTTTTTT. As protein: CASSFRQGREKLFF.

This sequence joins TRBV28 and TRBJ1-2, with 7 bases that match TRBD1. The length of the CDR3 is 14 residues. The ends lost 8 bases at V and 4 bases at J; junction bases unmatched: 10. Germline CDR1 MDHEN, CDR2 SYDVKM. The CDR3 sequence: CASGTPQGSYGYTF. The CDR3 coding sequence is TGTGCCAGCGGGACCCCACAGGGGAGCTATGGCTACACCTTC.

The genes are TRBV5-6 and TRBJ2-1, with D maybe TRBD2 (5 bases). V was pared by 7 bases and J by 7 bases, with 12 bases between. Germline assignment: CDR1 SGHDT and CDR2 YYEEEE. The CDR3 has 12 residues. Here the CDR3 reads CASDRRNNEQFF. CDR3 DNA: TGTGCCAGCGATCGGAGGAATAATGAGCAGTTCTTC.

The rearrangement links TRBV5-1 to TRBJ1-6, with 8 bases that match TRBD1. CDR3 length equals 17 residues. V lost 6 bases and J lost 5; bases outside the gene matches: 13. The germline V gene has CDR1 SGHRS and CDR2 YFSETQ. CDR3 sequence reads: CASTQGAGGRDNSPLHF. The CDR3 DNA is TGCGCCAGCACCCAGGGGGCAGGGGGCCGAGATAATTCACCCCTCCACTTT.

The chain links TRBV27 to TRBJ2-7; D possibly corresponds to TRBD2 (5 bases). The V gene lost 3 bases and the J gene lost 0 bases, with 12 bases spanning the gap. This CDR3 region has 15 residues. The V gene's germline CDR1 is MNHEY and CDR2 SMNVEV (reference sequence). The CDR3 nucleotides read TGTGCCAGCAGTTTTGCCCCGGGGAGCTCCTACGAGCAGTACTTC. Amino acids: CASSFAPGSSYEQYF.

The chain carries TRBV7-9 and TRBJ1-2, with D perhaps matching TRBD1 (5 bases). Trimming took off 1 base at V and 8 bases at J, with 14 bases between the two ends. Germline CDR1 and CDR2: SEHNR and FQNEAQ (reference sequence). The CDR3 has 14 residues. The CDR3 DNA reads TGTGCCAGCAGCTTAGAGGGACTTGGAGGGGGCTACACCTTC. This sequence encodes CASSLEGLGGGYTF.

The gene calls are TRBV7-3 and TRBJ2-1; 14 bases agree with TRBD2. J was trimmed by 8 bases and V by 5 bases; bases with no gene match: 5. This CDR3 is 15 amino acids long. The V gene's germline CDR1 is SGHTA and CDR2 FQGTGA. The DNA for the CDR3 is TGTGCCAGCAGCCCCGGACTAGCGGGAGGAGATGAGCAGTTCTTC. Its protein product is CASSPGLAGGDEQFF.

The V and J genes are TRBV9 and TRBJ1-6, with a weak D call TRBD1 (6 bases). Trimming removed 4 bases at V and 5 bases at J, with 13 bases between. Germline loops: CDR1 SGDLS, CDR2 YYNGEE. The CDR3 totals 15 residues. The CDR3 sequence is CASSSWSGDNSPLHF. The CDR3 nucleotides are TGTGCCAGCAGCTCTTGGTCAGGGGATAATTCACCCCTCCACTTT.

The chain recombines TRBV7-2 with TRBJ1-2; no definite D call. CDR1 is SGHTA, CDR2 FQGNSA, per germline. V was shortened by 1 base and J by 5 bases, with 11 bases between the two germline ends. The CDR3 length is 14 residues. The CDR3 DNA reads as TGTGCCAGCAGCTTAGTTCCCCTACTATATGGCTACACCTTC. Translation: CASSLVPLLYGYTF.

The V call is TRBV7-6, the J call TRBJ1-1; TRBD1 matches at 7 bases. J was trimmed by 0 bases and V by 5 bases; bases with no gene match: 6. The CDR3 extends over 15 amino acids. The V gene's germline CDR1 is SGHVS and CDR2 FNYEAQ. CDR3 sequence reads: CASSLGQAMNTEAFF. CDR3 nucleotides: TGTGCCAGCAGCCTCGGACAGGCGATGAACACTGAAGCTTTCTTT.

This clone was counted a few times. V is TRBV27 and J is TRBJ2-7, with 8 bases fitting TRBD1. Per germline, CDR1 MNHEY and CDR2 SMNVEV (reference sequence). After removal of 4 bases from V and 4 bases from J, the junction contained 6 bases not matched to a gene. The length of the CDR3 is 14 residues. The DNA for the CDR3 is TGTGCCAGCAGTTCAGTGGACAGGGTGTACGAGCAGTACTTC. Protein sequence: CASSSVDRVYEQYF.

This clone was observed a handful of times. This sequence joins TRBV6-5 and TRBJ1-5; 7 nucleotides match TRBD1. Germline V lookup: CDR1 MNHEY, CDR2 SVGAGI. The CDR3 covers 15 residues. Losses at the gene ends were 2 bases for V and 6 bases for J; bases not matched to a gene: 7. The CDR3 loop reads CASSYNRQGSQPQHF. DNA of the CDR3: TGTGCCAGCAGTTACAACAGACAGGGCAGTCAGCCCCAGCATTTT.

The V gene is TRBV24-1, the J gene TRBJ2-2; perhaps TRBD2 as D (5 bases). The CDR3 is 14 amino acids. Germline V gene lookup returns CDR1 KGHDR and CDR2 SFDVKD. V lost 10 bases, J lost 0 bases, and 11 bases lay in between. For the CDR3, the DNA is TGTGCCACGGAGGTTTCCGCGAACACCGGGGAGCTGTTTTTT. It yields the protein CATEVSANTGELFF.

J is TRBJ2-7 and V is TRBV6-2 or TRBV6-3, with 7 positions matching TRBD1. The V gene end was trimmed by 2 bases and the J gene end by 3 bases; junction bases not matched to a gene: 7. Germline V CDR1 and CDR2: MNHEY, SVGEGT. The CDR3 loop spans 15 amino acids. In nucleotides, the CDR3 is TGTGCCAGCAGTTACCAAAGGGGGCAGGACTACGAGCAGTACTTC. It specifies CASSYQRGQDYEQYF.

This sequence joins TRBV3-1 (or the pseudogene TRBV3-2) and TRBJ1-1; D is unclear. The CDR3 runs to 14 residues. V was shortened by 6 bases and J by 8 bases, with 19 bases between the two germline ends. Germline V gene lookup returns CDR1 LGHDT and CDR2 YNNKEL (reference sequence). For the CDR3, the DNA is TGTGCCAGCAGTCATAATTCCCCAGGTACCGAAGCTTTCTTT. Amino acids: CASSHNSPGTEAFF.

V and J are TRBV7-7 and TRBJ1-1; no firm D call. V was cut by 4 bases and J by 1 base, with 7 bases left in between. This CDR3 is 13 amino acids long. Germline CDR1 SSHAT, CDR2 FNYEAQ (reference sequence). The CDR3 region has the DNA TGTGCCAGCAGCTCAACATGGAACACTGAAGCTTTCTTT. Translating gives CASSSTWNTEAFF.

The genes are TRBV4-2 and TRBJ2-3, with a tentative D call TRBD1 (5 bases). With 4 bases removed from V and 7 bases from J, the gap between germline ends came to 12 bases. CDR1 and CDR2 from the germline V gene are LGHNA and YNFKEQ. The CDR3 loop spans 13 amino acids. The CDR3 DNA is TGTGCCAGCAGCCGTCAGGGTCTACATACGCAGTATTTT. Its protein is CASSRQGLHTQYF.

CDR3 bases: TGTGCCAGCAGCTCTCGGGACAGGGGCTACGAGCAGTACTTC. This translates into CASSSRDRGYEQYF. The chain is built from TRBV7-2 and TRBJ2-7; TRBD1 matches 10 bases. Germline trimming cut 4 bases from V and 3 bases from J; bases unmatched to any gene: 3. The CDR3 sequence is 14 residues long. Germline CDR1 reads SGHTA; CDR2 reads FQGNSA. Filled out from reference TRBV7-2 and TRBJ2-7, the complete variable domain reads GAGVSQSPSNKVTEKGKDVELRCDPISGHTALYWYRQSLGQGLEFLIYFQGNSAPDKSGLPSDRFSAERTGGSVSTLTIQRTQQEDSAVYLCASSSRDRGYEQYFGPGTRLTVT.

The DNA of the CDR3 is TGTGCCAGCAGCTGGGCCGGACAGAACTATGGCTACACCTTC. It encodes CASSWAGQNYGYTF. The rearrangement links TRBV5-4 to TRBJ1-2, with D perhaps TRBD1 (6 bases). Germline V gene sequence: CDR1 SGHNT, CDR2 YYREEE (reference sequence). The CDR3 spans 14 residues. V lost 3 bases and J 2 bases, leaving 11 bases between the germline ends.